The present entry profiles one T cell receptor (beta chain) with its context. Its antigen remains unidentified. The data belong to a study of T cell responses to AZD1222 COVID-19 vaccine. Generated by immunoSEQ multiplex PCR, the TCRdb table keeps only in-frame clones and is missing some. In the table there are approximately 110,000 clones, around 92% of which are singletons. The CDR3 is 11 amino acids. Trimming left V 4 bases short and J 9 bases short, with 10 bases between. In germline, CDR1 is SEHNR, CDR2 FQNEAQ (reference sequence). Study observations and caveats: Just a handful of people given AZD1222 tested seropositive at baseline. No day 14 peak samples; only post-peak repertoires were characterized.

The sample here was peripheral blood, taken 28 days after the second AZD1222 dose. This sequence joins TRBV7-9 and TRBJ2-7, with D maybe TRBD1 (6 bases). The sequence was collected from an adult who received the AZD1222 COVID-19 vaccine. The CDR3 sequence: CASSSLGGQYF. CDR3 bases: TGTGCCAGCAGCTCCCTAGGGGGGCAGTACTTC.